A selection of T cell receptor beta chains follows, all from one sample in a study of T cell repertoires in cytomegalovirus infection. MiXCR, applied by TCRdb to the reads, yields one record per CDR3 protein. The data hold about 920,000 distinct CDR3 sequences, with approximately 33% observed a single time. No cognate antigen is known for these TCRs. The sequenced sample was cultured CD8+ T cells from PBMCs, obtained from culture after CMV antigen stimulation. The receptors originated from a human donor in good health (CMV status not recorded). Some clones in this sample may be carry-over from other donors' samples. The CDR3 runs from the conserved cysteine through the conserved F or W. Each record gives: clone size, D gene, V gene, J gene, CDR3 length, CDR3 protein, CDR3 DNA. D genes are given only for firm matches. Clone size appears in some rows only: once, few, many, or a class for an expanded clone.

.	TRBD2	TRBV25-1	TRBJ2-2	17	CASSEWPAGGMPGELFF	TGTGCCAGCAGTGAATGGCCGGCGGGGGGAATGCCCGGGGAGCTGTTTTTT
.	TRBD1	TRBV7-6	TRBJ2-2	17	CASSLPLGQGNTGELFF	TGTGCCAGCAGCTTACCCTTAGGACAGGGGAACACCGGGGAGCTGTTTTTT
many	.	TRBV7-2	TRBJ1-5	14	CASSQGVSNQPQHF	TGTGCCAGCAGCCAGGGAGTTAGCAATCAGCCCCAGCATTTT
.	.	TRBV10-3	TRBJ1-1	16	CAISDGGGAGPTEAFF	TGTGCCATCAGTGATGGGGGGGGGGCAGGGCCCACTGAAGCTTTCTTT
.	.	TRBV7-9	TRBJ1-1	14	CASSIVRENTEAFF	TGTGCCAGCAGCATAGTCAGGGAGAACACTGAAGCTTTCTTT
few	.	TRBV5-6	TRBJ1-2	18	CASSLFSAQSSHNYGYTF	TGTGCCAGCAGCTTGTTTTCTGCCCAGTCAAGTCATAACTATGGCTACACCTTC
.	.	TRBV10-3	TRBJ1-2	16	CAIKVGRSATNYGYTF	TGTGCCATCAAAGTGGGGAGGAGCGCCACTAACTATGGCTACACCTTC
few	.	TRBV27	TRBJ1-1	12	CASSRLGTEAFF	TGTGCCAGCAGTCGACTAGGCACTGAAGCTTTCTTT
many	.	TRBV7-6	TRBJ1-1	16	CASSLDPDGRGTEAFF	TGTGCCAGCAGCTTAGACCCGGACGGGAGGGGCACTGAAGCTTTCTTT
many	.	TRBV7-6	TRBJ2-1	13	CASSRLALNEQFF	TGTGCCAGCAGTCGTCTAGCGCTTAATGAGCAGTTCTTC
.	TRBD2	TRBV6-2/TRBV6-3	TRBJ2-1	18	CASSYPWTSGDSYNEQFF	TGTGCCAGCAGTTATCCTTGGACTAGCGGGGATTCCTACAATGAGCAGTTCTTC
.	.	TRBV7-9	TRBJ1-5	15	CASSLETAYNQPQHF	TGTGCCAGCAGCTTAGAGACAGCCTACAATCAGCCCCAGCATTTT
.	.	TRBV19	TRBJ2-1	13	CASSIARVNEQFF	TGTGCCAGTAGTATAGCCCGGGTCAATGAGCAGTTCTTC